This T cell receptor (beta chain) emerged from a study of molecular identifiers for immune sequencing clone quantification. Regarding the study as a whole: Clonotypes surpassing 20 RNA copies contained over 97% of effector molecules, versus under 1% in naive cells. Should identical TCR molecules share a barcode, the sizes of highly expanded clones could be underestimated.

V lost 0 bases, J lost 5 bases, and 9 bases stayed unmatched. Per germline, CDR1 SGHRS and CDR2 YFSETQ. The CDR3 consists of 16 residues. This clonotype has a count of ten or more. Its antigen is still unknown. For bulk TCR libraries, previously described methods and listed TCR primers were used. TCRdb analysed the PCR reads with MiXCR anew, one entry per CDR3 protein. Of about 640,000 distinct CDR3 sequences detected, just under 20% appear once; the ten largest clones hold roughly 0.83%. The source is a human donor in good health. Some libraries in this study had Jurkat cell RNA spiked in. Source material: naive CD8+ T cells from blood, with Jurkat cell RNA spiked in. Subset given: FACS-sorted CD8+CD4-CCR7+CD45RA+ naive T cells. This chain connects TRBV5-1 to TRBJ2-3; TRBD1 matches 7 bases. The CDR3 nucleotides are TGCGCCAGCAGCTTGGCGACAGGGATGTTAAGAGATACGCAGTATTTT. This translates into CASSLATGMLRDTQYF.